This T cell receptor (beta chain) was obtained from a study of blood T cell repertoires in COVID-19. The overall study: Collection of acute and convalescent COVID-19 samples took place in the United States, Italy and Spain. T cells, B-cell-depleted T cells, or PBMCs supplied cDNA or gDNA.

In the original workflow: From reference gene primer amplification, estimates of nucleated cell counts were derived. The assay was immunoSEQ multiplex PCR, and TCRdb's table has in-frame clones only and misses some. V and J calls plus clone size are reproduced from that table; the DNA served to infer D and trimming. The sample includes 55,000 to 80,000 clones, more than 85% of them seen just once. The CDR3 runs to 14 residues. Germline CDR1 and CDR2: MNHEY and SMNVEV (reference sequence). V gave up 10 bases and J gave up 7 bases; unmatched junction bases: 11. This clone was seen only once. The clonotype comes from a man between 70 and 80 years old with acute or convalescent COVID-19. Sample: peripheral blood. The rearrangement joins TRBV27 to TRBJ2-1; 9 bases align to TRBD1. CDR3 loop: CAIKRTGANNEQFF. CDR3 bases: TGTGCCATCAAACGGACAGGGGCGAATAATGAGCAGTTCTTC.